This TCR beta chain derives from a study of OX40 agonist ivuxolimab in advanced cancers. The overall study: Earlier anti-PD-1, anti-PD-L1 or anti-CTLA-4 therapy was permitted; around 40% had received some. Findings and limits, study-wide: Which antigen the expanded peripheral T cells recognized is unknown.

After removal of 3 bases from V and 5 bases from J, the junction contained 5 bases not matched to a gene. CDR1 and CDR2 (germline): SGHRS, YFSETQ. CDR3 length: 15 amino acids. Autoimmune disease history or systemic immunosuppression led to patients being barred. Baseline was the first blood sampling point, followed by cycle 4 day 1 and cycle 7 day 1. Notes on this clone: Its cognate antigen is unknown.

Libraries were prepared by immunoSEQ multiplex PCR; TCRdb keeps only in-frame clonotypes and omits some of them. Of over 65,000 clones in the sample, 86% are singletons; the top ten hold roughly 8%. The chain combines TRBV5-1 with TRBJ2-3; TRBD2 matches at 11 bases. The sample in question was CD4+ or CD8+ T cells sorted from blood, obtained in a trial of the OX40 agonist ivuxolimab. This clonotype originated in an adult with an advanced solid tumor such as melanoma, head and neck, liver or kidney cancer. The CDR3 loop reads CASSSGTSGVDTQYF. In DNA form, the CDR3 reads TGCGCCAGCAGCTCCGGGACTAGCGGAGTAGATACGCAGTATTTT.